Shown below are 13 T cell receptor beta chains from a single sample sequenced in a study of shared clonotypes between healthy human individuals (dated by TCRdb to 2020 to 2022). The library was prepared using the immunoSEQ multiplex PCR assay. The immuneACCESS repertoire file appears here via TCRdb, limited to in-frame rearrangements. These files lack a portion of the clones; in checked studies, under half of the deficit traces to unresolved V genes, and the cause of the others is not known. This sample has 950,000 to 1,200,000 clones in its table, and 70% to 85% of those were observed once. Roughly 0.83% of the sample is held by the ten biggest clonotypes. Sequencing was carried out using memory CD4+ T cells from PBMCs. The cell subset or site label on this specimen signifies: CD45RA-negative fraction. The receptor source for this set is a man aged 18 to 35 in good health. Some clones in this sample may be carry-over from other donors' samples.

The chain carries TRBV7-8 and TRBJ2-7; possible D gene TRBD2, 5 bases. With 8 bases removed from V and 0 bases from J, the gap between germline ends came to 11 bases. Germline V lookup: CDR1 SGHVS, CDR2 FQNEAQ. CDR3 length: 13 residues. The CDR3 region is CASEGPPSYEQYF. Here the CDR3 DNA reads TGTGCCAGCGAGGGTCCCCCCTCCTACGAGCAGTACTTC.

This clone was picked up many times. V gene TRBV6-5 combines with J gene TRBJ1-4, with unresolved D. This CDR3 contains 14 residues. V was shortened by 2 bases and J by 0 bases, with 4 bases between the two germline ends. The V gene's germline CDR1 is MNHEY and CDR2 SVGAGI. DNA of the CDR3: TGTGCCAGCAGTTACGGGACAACTAATGAAAAACTGTTTTTT. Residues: CASSYGTTNEKLFF.

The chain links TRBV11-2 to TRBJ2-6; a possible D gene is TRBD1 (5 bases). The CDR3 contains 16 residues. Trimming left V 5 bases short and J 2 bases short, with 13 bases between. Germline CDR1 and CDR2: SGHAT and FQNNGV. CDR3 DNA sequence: TGTGCCAGCAGCAACCAGGGCTTAGCTGGGGCCAACGTCCTGACTTTC. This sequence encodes CASSNQGLAGANVLTF.

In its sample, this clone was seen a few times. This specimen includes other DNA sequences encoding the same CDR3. Here the CDR3 DNA reads TGTGCCAGCAGCTTACGGGGACAGCCCCAGCATTTT. This translates into CASSLRGQPQHF. The genes are TRBV13 and TRBJ1-5; D is unresolved. CDR3 length equals 12 residues. Trimming removed 2 bases from V and 7 bases from J, with 6 bases in between. Germline CDR1 and CDR2: PRHDT and FYEKMQ (reference sequence).

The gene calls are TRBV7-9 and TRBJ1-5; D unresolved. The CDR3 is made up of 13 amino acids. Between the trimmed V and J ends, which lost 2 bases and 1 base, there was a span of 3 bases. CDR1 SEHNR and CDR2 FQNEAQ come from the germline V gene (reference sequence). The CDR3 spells CASSLRSNQPQHF. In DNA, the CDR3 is TGTGCCAGCAGCTTAAGAAGCAATCAGCCCCAGCATTTT.

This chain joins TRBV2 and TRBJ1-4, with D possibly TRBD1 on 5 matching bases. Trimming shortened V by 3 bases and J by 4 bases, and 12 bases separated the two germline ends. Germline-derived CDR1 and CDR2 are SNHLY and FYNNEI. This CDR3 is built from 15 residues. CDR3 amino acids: CASSDMGLNNEKLFF. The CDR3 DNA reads TGTGCCAGCAGTGACATGGGACTGAATAATGAAAAACTGTTTTTT.

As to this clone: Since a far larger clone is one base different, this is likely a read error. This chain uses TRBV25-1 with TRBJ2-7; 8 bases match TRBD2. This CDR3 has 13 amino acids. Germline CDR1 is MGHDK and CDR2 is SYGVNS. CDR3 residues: CASSLGLAGLQHF. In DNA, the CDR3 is TGTGCCAGCAGTTTGGGCCTAGCGGGTCTTCAGCACTTC.

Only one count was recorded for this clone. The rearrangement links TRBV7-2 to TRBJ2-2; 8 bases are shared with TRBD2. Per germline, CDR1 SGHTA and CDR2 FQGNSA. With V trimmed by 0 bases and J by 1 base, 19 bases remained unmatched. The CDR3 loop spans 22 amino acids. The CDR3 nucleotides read TGTGCCAGCAGCTTAGCCGCGGGCCCGAACGTCTTACTAGCGGAGAACACCGGGGAGCTGTTTTTT. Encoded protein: CASSLAAGPNVLLAENTGELFF.

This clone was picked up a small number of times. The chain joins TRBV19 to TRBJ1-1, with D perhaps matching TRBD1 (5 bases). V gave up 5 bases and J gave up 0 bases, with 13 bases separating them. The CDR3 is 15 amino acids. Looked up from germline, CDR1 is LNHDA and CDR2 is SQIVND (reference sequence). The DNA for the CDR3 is TGTGCCAGTAGTGGGGGTGGTTTCATGAACACTGAAGCTTTCTTT. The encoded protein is CASSGGGFMNTEAFF.

In DNA, the CDR3 is TGTGCCAGCAGCTTAGAGGTAGTAGATACGCAGTATTTT. Translation: CASSLEVVDTQYF. This chain uses TRBV13 with TRBJ2-3; D remains unclear. From germline, CDR1 is PRHDT and CDR2 FYEKMQ (reference sequence). The V end was cut by 1 base, the J end by 5 bases, with 7 bases between. The length of the CDR3 is 13 residues.

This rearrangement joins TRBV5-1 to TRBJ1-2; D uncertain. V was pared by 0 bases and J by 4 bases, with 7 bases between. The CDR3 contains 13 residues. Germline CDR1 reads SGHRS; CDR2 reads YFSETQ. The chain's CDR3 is CASSLGSSYGYTF. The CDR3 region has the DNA TGCGCCAGCAGCTTGGGCAGTTCCTATGGCTACACCTTC.

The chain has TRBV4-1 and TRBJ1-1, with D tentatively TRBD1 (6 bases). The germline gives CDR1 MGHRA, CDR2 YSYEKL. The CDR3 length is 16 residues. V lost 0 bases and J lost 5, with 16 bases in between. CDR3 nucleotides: TGCGCCAGCAGCCAAGATAATGGGGGCACCCGGACTGAAGCTTTCTTT. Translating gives CASSQDNGGTRTEAFF.

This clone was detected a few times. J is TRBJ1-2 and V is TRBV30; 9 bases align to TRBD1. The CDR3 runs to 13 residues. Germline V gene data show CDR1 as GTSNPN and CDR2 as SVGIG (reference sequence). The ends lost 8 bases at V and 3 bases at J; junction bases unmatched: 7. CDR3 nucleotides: TGTGCCGTTCCGGGACAGGGCTACTATGGCTACACCTTC. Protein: CAVPGQGYYGYTF.